The rows below give T cell receptor beta chains drawn from one sample of a study of OX40 agonist ivuxolimab in advanced cancers. Sequencing used immunoSEQ multiplex PCR; TCRdb keeps in-frame clones, though not all of them. The data contain roughly 35,000 clones, about 88% of them singletons. Sequencing was performed on CD4+ or CD8+ T cells sorted from blood, taken in a trial of the OX40 agonist ivuxolimab. The receptors come from an adult with an advanced solid tumor such as melanoma, head and neck, liver or kidney cancer. The CDR3 runs from the conserved cysteine through the conserved F or W. The D gene is left open where the match is weak. A row's size may be missing; if present it is once, few, many or a size class.

TRBJ2-3	TRBV10-3	.	.	CAISQGTDTQYF	TGTGCCATCAGCCAGGGGACAGATACGCAGTATTTT
TRBJ1-2	TRBV18	.	.	CASSPPGVVGAVRYGYTF	TGTGCCAGCTCACCACCGGGTGTTGTGGGGGCGGTTCGCTATGGCTACACCTTC
TRBJ2-3	TRBV4-1	TRBD2	.	CASSLTGTSGTDTQYF	TGCGCCAGCAGCTTAACCGGGACTAGCGGCACAGATACGCAGTATTTT
TRBJ1-4	TRBV6-5	.	.	CASSYHGGAAEKLFF	TGTGCCAGCAGTTACCACGGGGGGGCGGCTGAAAAACTGTTTTTT
TRBJ1-5	TRBV9	TRBD1	few	CASSPGTGRANQPQHF	TGTGCCAGCAGCCCTGGGACAGGGAGAGCCAATCAGCCCCAGCATTTT
TRBJ2-7	TRBV4-1	.	.	CASSPLGGGTYEQYF	TGCGCCAGCAGCCCCCTCGGAGGGGGCACCTACGAGCAGTACTTC
TRBJ2-5	TRBV11-3	TRBD1	.	CASSPGTGARGTQYF	TGTGCCAGCAGCCCCGGGACAGGGGCGAGGGGGACCCAGTACTTC
TRBJ1-2	TRBV6-5	.	.	CASLGRFTYGYTF	TGTGCCAGCTTGGGGCGTTTCACCTATGGCTACACCTTC
TRBJ2-6	TRBV19	.	once	CASSTMGASGANVLTF	TGTGCCAGTAGTACGATGGGAGCCTCTGGGGCCAACGTCCTGACTTTC
TRBJ2-5	TRBV7-2	TRBD1	.	CASSLQGATETQYF	TGTGCCAGCAGCTTACAGGGGGCGACGGAGACCCAGTACTTC
TRBJ2-5	TRBV19	TRBD1	.	CASSTYRGQETQYF	TGTGCCAGTAGTACCTACAGGGGCCAAGAGACCCAGTACTTC
TRBJ2-3	TRBV7-2	TRBD1	.	CASRTTGGITDTQYF	TGTGCCAGCAGAACGACAGGGGGGATAACAGATACGCAGTATTTT
TRBJ1-5	TRBV19	.	.	CASSSPSRISNQPQHF	TGTGCCAGTAGTAGCCCGAGTAGGATTAGCAATCAGCCCCAGCATTTT
TRBJ1-5	TRBV2	.	.	CASSGDSNQPQHF	TGTGCCAGCAGTGGGGATAGCAATCAGCCCCAGCATTTT
TRBJ2-3	TRBV7-9	TRBD1	.	CASRPTGTGATGTQYF	TGTGCCAGCAGGCCAACCGGGACAGGGGCCACTGGTACGCAGTATTTT
TRBJ2-7	TRBV7-2	TRBD1	.	CASSSDREILYEQYF	TGTGCCAGCAGCTCCGACAGGGAAATCCTCTACGAGCAGTACTTC
TRBJ2-2	TRBV27	.	.	CASSFNTGELFF	TGTGCCAGCAGTTTCAACACCGGGGAGCTGTTTTTT
TRBJ1-4	TRBV5-5	TRBD1	.	CASSFEGQGDEKLFF	TGTGCCAGCAGCTTCGAAGGACAGGGGGATGAAAAACTGTTTTTT
TRBJ1-1	TRBV18	.	.	CASSPQAMNTEAFF	TGTGCCAGCTCACCACAGGCCATGAACACTGAAGCTTTCTTT
TRBJ2-1	TRBV6-6	TRBD2	.	CASQKREGNEQFF	TGTGCCAGCCAGAAGCGGGAGGGGAATGAGCAGTTCTTC
TRBJ1-1	TRBV28	.	.	CASSSPGTGNTEAFF	TGTGCCAGCAGTTCCCCCGGTACAGGGAACACTGAAGCTTTCTTT
TRBJ2-3	TRBV2	TRBD2	once	CASSRTSGGHTQYF	TGTGCCAGCAGTCGGACTAGCGGGGGGCATACGCAGTACTTT
TRBJ1-2	TRBV27	.	.	CASSLSARTLYGYTF	TGTGCCAGCAGTTTATCAGCCCGGACCCTCTATGGCTACACCTTC
TRBJ1-3	TRBV28	.	.	CASSLFAGRKISGNTIYF	TGTGCCAGCAGTTTATTTGCCGGCCGCAAGATCTCTGGAAACACCATATATTTT
TRBJ1-1	TRBV29-1	.	.	CSVPTPQGWTEAFF	TGCAGCGTTCCCACCCCCCAGGGTTGGACTGAAGCTTTCTTT
TRBJ2-1	TRBV15	.	.	CATSRAGGWNEQFF	TGTGCCACCAGCAGAGCAGGCGGATGGAATGAGCAGTTCTTC
TRBJ2-3	TRBV5-1	TRBD2	.	CASNLSGRRSTDTQYF	TGCGCCAGCAACCTTAGCGGGAGAAGATCCACAGATACGCAGTATTTT
TRBJ1-2	TRBV28	.	.	CASSLPEGRDYGYTF	TGTGCCAGCTCACTACCCGAGGGGCGCGACTATGGCTACACCTTC
TRBJ2-5	TRBV5-6	.	few	CASSLAGVQETQYF	TGTGCCAGCAGCTTGGCAGGGGTCCAAGAGACCCAGTACTTC
TRBJ2-3	TRBV6-5	.	.	CASSYQRQTHTQYF	TGTGCCAGCAGTTACCAACGACAGACTCATACGCAGTATTTT
TRBJ1-5	TRBV28	.	.	CASSLFRIVGIRPQHF	TGTGCCAGCAGTTTATTCAGGATTGTGGGGATCAGGCCCCAGCATTTT
TRBJ1-5	TRBV5-1	.	.	CASSLEGGNQPQHF	TGCGCCAGCAGCTTGGAGGGTGGCAATCAGCCCCAGCATTTT
TRBJ2-7	TRBV28	.	.	CASNPQGNRYEQYF	TGTGCCAGCAACCCCCAGGGTAATCGATACGAGCAGTACTTC
TRBJ1-2	TRBV6-5	.	.	CASRGTRRGYTF	TGTGCCAGCAGGGGGACCCGACGAGGCTACACCTTC
TRBJ2-3	TRBV2	.	.	CARGARIVTDTQYF	TGTGCCAGGGGGGCCCGAATCGTCACAGATACGCAGTATTTT
TRBJ1-6	TRBV6-5	TRBD1	few	CASSRDRRALHF	TGTGCCAGCAGTCGGGACAGGAGGGCCCTCCACTTT
TRBJ1-2	TRBV4-1	TRBD1	.	CASSPRTGPFYGYTF	TGCGCCAGCAGCCCCCGGACAGGGCCTTTCTATGGCTACACCTTC
TRBJ2-3	TRBV7-8	TRBD1	.	CASSSQGAQRTDTQYF	TGTGCCAGCAGCTCACAGGGGGCGCAGCGCACAGATACGCAGTATTTT
TRBJ1-2	TRBV6-5	.	.	CASSSVNYGYTF	TGTGCCAGCAGTTCGGTCAACTATGGCTACACCTTC
TRBJ1-6	TRBV5-1	.	.	CASRASSYNSPLHF	TGCGCCAGCAGGGCGTCTTCTTATAATTCACCCCTCCACTTT